Sequencing of this T cell receptor (beta chain) was carried out in a study of T cells after yellow fever vaccination. This clonotype appeared many times. Synthesis of TCR cDNA relied on 5'RACE template switching, which attached a universal primer site and UMIs. TCRdb redid the calling of the 5' RACE reads with MiXCR, one entry per CDR3 protein. The data show some 500,000 distinct CDR3 sequences, roughly 14% seen once. The germline CDR1 and CDR2 sequences are LNHDA and SQIVND (reference sequence). Trimming pared 5 bases from V and 6 bases from J, leaving 13 bases between. This CDR3 has 13 residues. The material sequenced was PBMCs, taken on the day of the yellow fever booster vaccination. The chain links TRBV19 to TRBJ1-1; D is uncertain. This clonotype was obtained from a man between 25 and 39 years old who received the YFV17D yellow fever vaccine. CDR3 loop: CASSPEGGPEAFF. The CDR3 DNA reads as TGTGCCAGTAGTCCCGAGGGAGGACCTGAAGCTTTCTTT.